A selection of T cell receptor beta chains follows, all from one sample in a study of T cell responses to AZD1222 COVID-19 vaccine. Method: immunoSEQ multiplex PCR; TCRdb's copy keeps in-frame clones and lacks some. Among some 160,000 clones listed, about 92% were seen once. The material was peripheral blood, obtained on day 0 of AZD1222 vaccination. The receptors stem from an adult in good health. Both conserved end residues are part of each CDR3. The D gene is left open where the match is weak. Size is omitted from some rows. Given values are once, few, many or a class for expanded clones.

abundance	v_gene	d_gene	j_gene	CDR3nt	CDR3aa
-	TRBV3-1/TRBV3-2	-	TRBJ1-1	TGTGCCAGCAGCCAAGTTGCCAGGGGGAACACTGAAGCTTTCTTT	CASSQVARGNTEAFF
few	TRBV25-1	TRBD1	TRBJ2-2	TGTGCCAGCAGTGAACGGACAGGGGATGGTACCGGGGAGCTGTTTTTT	CASSERTGDGTGELFF
-	TRBV7-6	TRBD2	TRBJ2-7	TGTGCCAGCAGCCAACAACTAGCGGGGGTCGACGAGCAGTACTTC	CASSQQLAGVDEQYF
-	TRBV28	-	TRBJ1-1	TGTGCCAGCAGTTTTCAGGGCAGTCTCGAAGCTTTCTTT	CASSFQGSLEAFF
-	TRBV27	TRBD1	TRBJ2-7	TGTGCCAGCAGTTTAACAGGGGGGAATGCCTACGAGCAGTACTTC	CASSLTGGNAYEQYF
-	TRBV6-2/TRBV6-3	-	TRBJ2-1	TGTGCCAGCAGTAACTACAATGAGCAGTTCTTC	CASSNYNEQFF
-	TRBV5-6	-	TRBJ2-7	TGTGCCAGCAGCCCGGGACCCAGCTCCTACGAGCAGTACTTC	CASSPGPSSYEQYF
once	TRBV28	TRBD1	TRBJ1-2	TGTGCCAGCACCGGTCCCGGGACAGGGAACTATGGCTACACCTTC	CASTGPGTGNYGYTF
-	TRBV5-1	-	TRBJ1-1	TGCGCCAGCAGTATAGTTCCAGGGCCCACTGAAGCTTTCTTT	CASSIVPGPTEAFF
-	TRBV5-1	-	TRBJ1-2	TGCGCCAGCAGCTCGCCGGGGATTGGGGGCTACACCTTC	CASSSPGIGGYTF
-	TRBV18	TRBD2	TRBJ2-2	TGTGCCAGCTCACCGTCTCTAGCGGGGGGAACCGGGGAGCTGTTTTTT	CASSPSLAGGTGELFF
-	TRBV5-1	TRBD1	TRBJ1-6	TGCGCCAGCAGCTTGGGGGGACAGGGTTCGCCCCTCCACTTT	CASSLGGQGSPLHF
-	TRBV12-3/TRBV12-4	TRBD2	TRBJ2-1	TGTGCCACCAGGACTAGCGTGGGGAATGAGCAGTTCTTC	CATRTSVGNEQFF
-	TRBV6-5	TRBD1	TRBJ1-6	TGTGCCAGCAGGGGGACAGGGGTTCGTAATTCACCCCTCCACTTT	CASRGTGVRNSPLHF
-	TRBV3-1/TRBV3-2	-	TRBJ2-3	TGTGCCAGCAGCTTCGGGACTAGCACAGATACGCAGTATTTT	CASSFGTSTDTQYF
-	TRBV7-6	-	TRBJ1-4	TGTGCCAGCAGCTTAGGGGTTCCACCTAATGAAAAACTGTTTTTT	CASSLGVPPNEKLFF
-	TRBV2	-	TRBJ2-1	TGTGCCAGCAGTGAAAGCAGGGACCACAATGAGCAGTTCTTC	CASSESRDHNEQFF
-	TRBV10-3	-	TRBJ2-2	TGTGCCTTACGGTCATTCGCCGGGGAGCTGTTTTTT	CALRSFAGELFF
-	TRBV18	TRBD2	TRBJ2-3	TGTGCCAGCTCGCCCCAACTAGCGGGGAGCACAGATACGCAGTATTTT	CASSPQLAGSTDTQYF
-	TRBV7-8	-	TRBJ1-2	TGTGCCAGCAGCCCGGGCCAGCTCTATGGCTACACCTTC	CASSPGQLYGYTF
-	TRBV6-2/TRBV6-3	-	TRBJ2-1	TGTGCCAGCAGTCACCGGGACACCTACGCCAATGAGCAGTTCTTC	CASSHRDTYANEQFF
-	TRBV5-4	TRBD2	TRBJ2-1	TGTGCCAGCAGCTTTGGGGGACTAGCAGGGAATGAGCAGTTCTTC	CASSFGGLAGNEQFF
-	TRBV5-1	-	TRBJ2-3	TGCGCCAGCAGCTTCCAGGCCCTGGGAACAGATACGCAGTATTTT	CASSFQALGTDTQYF
-	TRBV6-2/TRBV6-3	-	TRBJ1-1	TGTGCCAGCAGTGCAGGGGTCGTCACTGAAGCTTTCTTT	CASSAGVVTEAFF
-	TRBV6-4	-	TRBJ1-2	TGTGCCAGCAGTCAGACCCCGGACAGTCATTTCTATGGCTACACCTTC	CASSQTPDSHFYGYTF
-	TRBV4-3	TRBD2	TRBJ2-1	TGCGCCAGCAGCCAAGATTACCTAGCGGGGGGACACAATGAGCAGTTCTTC	CASSQDYLAGGHNEQFF
-	TRBV4-1	-	TRBJ2-2	TGCGCCAGCAGCCAGGATCTTACCGGGGAGCTGTTTTTT	CASSQDLTGELFF
-	TRBV14	-	TRBJ1-6	TGTGCCAGCAGCCAAGCTTCGTATTCACCCCTCCACTTT	CASSQASYSPLHF
-	TRBV6-2/TRBV6-3	-	TRBJ1-6	TGTGCCAGCAGTTTCGGGACCCTACCCCTCCACTTT	CASSFGTLPLHF
-	TRBV18	TRBD2	TRBJ2-1	TGTGCCAGCTCACCAAGTCTAGCGGGGAAACATGAGCAGTTCTTC	CASSPSLAGKHEQFF
few	TRBV2	-	TRBJ1-5	TGTGCCAGCAGTGATTCCGGCGGCCAGCCCCAGCATTTT	CASSDSGGQPQHF
-	TRBV18	TRBD2	TRBJ2-7	TGTGCCAGCTCACCGGCGGGGGGGCCAGTGGAGCAGTACTTC	CASSPAGGPVEQYF
once	TRBV30	-	TRBJ2-2	TGTGCCTGGAGTGATGGCACCGGGGAGCTGTTTTTT	CAWSDGTGELFF
-	TRBV5-4	-	TRBJ1-6	TGTGCCAGCACCATGACAGGCTATAATTCACCCCTCCACTTT	CASTMTGYNSPLHF
-	TRBV7-9	-	TRBJ1-4	TGTGCCAGCAGCTTAGCCGCGGGTTCGACTAATGAAAAACTGTTTTTT	CASSLAAGSTNEKLFF
-	TRBV5-1	-	TRBJ2-5	TGCGCCAGCAGCTTTCTATCTGGAGAGACCCAGTACTTC	CASSFLSGETQYF
-	TRBV4-3	-	TRBJ2-6	TGCGCCAGCAGCCAAGATTCGCTCTCTGGGGCCAACGTCCTGACTTTC	CASSQDSLSGANVLTF
-	TRBV5-6	TRBD1	TRBJ1-2	TGTGCCAGCAGCTTGGTTCGTACCTCGGACAGGCATGGCTACACCTTC	CASSLVRTSDRHGYTF
once	TRBV19	-	TRBJ2-7	TGTGCCAGTAGTATGCGGCAGGGTTACGAGCAGTACTTC	CASSMRQGYEQYF
-	TRBV19	TRBD1	TRBJ1-6	TGTGCCACCCAAGTATATACAGGGGCAAATTCACCCCTCCACTTT	CATQVYTGANSPLHF
-	TRBV5-1	-	TRBJ2-5	TGCGCCAGCAGCTTGGGGGCAAACCAAGAGACCCAGTACTTC	CASSLGANQETQYF
-	TRBV3-1/TRBV3-2	-	TRBJ1-6	TGTGCCAGCAGCCAAGACTTCGGCGGGGCACCCCTCCACTTT	CASSQDFGGAPLHF
-	TRBV5-1	TRBD1	TRBJ2-7	TGCGCCAGCAGCTTTTCGGGACAGGAATACGAGCAGTACTTC	CASSFSGQEYEQYF
-	TRBV7-2	TRBD1	TRBJ1-5	TGTGCCAGCAGCCTGGGGACAGGGTGGGCTCAGCCCCAGCATTTT	CASSLGTGWAQPQHF
-	TRBV10-2	-	TRBJ2-7	TGCGCCACGGGCCCGTCCTACGAGCAGTACTTC	CATGPSYEQYF